This TCR beta chain comes out of a study of blood T cell repertoires in COVID-19. Study information: There were acute and convalescent COVID-19 samples, and they came from the United States, Italy and Spain. Sources were T cells, B-cell-depleted T cells, or PBMCs; the material itself was cDNA or gDNA.

Germline V lookup: CDR1 DFQATT, CDR2 SNEGSKA (reference sequence). CDR3 length equals 17 residues. V lost 3 bases to trimming and J lost 1 base, with 20 bases between them. Only in-frame clones appear in the TCRdb table, and some are missing; sequencing was by immunoSEQ multiplex PCR. The sample includes under 200,000 clones, approximately 91% seen only once; the top ten take approximately 2%. The sequence was obtained from a man in his late teens or twenties with acute or convalescent COVID-19. The V gene is TRBV20-1, the J gene TRBJ2-3; D is unclear. The sample consisted of peripheral blood. The CDR3 DNA reads TGCAGTGCTAGTAACCCCGAGGTCTCGACGGGCACAGATACGCAGTATTTT. Its translation is CSASNPEVSTGTDTQYF.